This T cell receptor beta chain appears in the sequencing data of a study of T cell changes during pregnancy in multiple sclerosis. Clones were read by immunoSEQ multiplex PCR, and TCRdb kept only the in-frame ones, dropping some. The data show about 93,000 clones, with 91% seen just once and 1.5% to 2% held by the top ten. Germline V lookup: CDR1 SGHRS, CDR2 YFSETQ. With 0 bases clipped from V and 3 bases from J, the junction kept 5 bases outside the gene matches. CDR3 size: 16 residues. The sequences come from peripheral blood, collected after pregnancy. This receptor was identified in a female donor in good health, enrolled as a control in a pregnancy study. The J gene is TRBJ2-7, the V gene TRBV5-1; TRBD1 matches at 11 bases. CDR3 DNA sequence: TGCGCCAGCAGCTTGGCGGGGACAGGGGGGGACTACGAGCAGTACTTC. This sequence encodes CASSLAGTGGDYEQYF.